The T cell receptor beta chain under discussion was sequenced for a study of CD8+ T cells in alopecia areata. RNA extraction and reverse transcription yielded cDNA as sequencing template. Measured with immunoSEQ multiplex PCR; TCRdb has only the in-frame clones, and not every one. The table records fewer than 100,000 clones, about 40% of them present only once. In germline, CDR1 is SQVTM, CDR2 ANQGSEA. The CDR3 has 14 amino acids. V was pared by 4 bases and J by 6 bases, with 6 bases of the junction left unmatched. Source material: CD4+ T cells sorted from blood. The chain couples TRBV29-1 to TRBJ2-4; 10 nucleotides agree with TRBD2. The sequence was collected from a human donor with alopecia areata. CDR3 nucleotides: TGCAGCGTTGGGTCAAGCGGGAGGGGAAACATTCAGTACTTC. It codes for CSVGSSGRGNIQYF.